The clone carrying this T cell receptor (beta chain) was detected once. The data originate from a study of blood T cell repertoires in COVID-19. On the study more broadly: The samples span acute and convalescent COVID-19 from the United States, Italy and Spain. T cells, B-cell-depleted T cells, or PBMCs provided the cDNA or gDNA that served as material.

The CDR3 totals 13 residues. The V and J ends lost 5 bases and 2 bases respectively, with 7 bases between them. CDR1 and CDR2 from the germline V gene are MDHEN and SYDVKM. Clones were sequenced by immunoSEQ multiplex PCR, and TCRdb holds only the in-frame ones, with some missing. There are approximately 250,000 clones in the sample; around four fifths occur only once, and approximately 4.5% lies in the top ten. Adults between about 18 and 89 years of age took part from approximately 24 US areas. Material for sequencing was PBMCs or T cells enriched from blood (not recorded which). This sequence was found in a man aged 25 to 40 with acute COVID-19. The chain joins TRBV28 to TRBJ1-5; D unresolved. The CDR3 region is CASSPGGNQPQHF. The CDR3 DNA reads as TGTGCCAGCAGTCCCGGGGGCAATCAGCCCCAGCATTTT.